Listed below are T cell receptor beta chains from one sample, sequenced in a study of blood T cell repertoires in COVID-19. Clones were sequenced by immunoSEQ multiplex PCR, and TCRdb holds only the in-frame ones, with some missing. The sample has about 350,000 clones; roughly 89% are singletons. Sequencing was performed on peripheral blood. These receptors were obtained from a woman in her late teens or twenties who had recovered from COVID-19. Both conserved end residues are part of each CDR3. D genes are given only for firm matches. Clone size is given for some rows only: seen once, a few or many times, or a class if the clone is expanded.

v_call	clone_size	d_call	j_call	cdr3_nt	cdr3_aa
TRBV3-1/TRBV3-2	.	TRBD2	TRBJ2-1	TGTGCCAGCAGCCAGTCTAGCGGACACTCCTACAATGAGCAGTTCTTC	CASSQSSGHSYNEQFF
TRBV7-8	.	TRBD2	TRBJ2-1	TGTGCCAGCAGCTCCGCACGGACTAGCGGGAGTGGTTGGAATGAGCAGTTCTTC	CASSSARTSGSGWNEQFF
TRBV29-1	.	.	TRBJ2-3	TGCAGCGGGCGGGGTGGTACAGATACGCAGTATTTT	CSGRGGTDTQYF
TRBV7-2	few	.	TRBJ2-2	TGTGCCAGCAGCTTTCGGTACACCGGGGAGCTGTTTTTT	CASSFRYTGELFF
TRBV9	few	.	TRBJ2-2	TGTGCCAGCAGCGTAGGGGCGGGAACGAACACCGGGGAGCTGTTTTTT	CASSVGAGTNTGELFF
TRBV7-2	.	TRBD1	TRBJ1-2	TGTGCCAGCAGCCCTCTGGCGGGACAGGGTTTATATGGCTACACCTTC	CASSPLAGQGLYGYTF
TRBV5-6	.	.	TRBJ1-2	TGTGCCAGCAGGGAGGCGGGGTTTAACTATGGCTACACCTTC	CASREAGFNYGYTF
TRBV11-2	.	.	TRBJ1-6	TGTGCCAGCAGCAGGGACACCAGGAATTCACCCCTCCACTTT	CASSRDTRNSPLHF
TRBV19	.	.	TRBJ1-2	TGTGCCAGTAGTATAGGGGAGGGGCGCGGCTACACCTTC	CASSIGEGRGYTF
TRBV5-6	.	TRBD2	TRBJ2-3	TGTGCCAGCACCGAGGGGAGGGTCGATACGCAGTATTTT	CASTEGRVDTQYF
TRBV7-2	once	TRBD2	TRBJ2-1	TGTGCCAGCAGCTCTATAGCGGGAGCGTACAATGAGCAGTTCTTC	CASSSIAGAYNEQFF
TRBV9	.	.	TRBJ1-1	TGTGCCAGCAGCGTAACCGGGAACACTGAAGCTTTCTTT	CASSVTGNTEAFF
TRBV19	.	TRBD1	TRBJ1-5	TGTGCCAGTAGAGGACAGGGAAGCTATCAGCCCCAGCATTTT	CASRGQGSYQPQHF
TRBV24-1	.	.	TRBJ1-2	TGTGCCACCAGTGATTTGCCGGCAGGCCCCTATGGCTACACCTTC	CATSDLPAGPYGYTF
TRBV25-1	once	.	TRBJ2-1	TGTGCCAACCACAGGGTAAGCAATGAGCAGTTCTTC	CANHRVSNEQFF
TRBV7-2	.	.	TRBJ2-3	TGTGCCAGCAGCCCGGTTGGGAGAGCAACAGATACGCAGTATTTT	CASSPVGRATDTQYF
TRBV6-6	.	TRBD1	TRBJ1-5	TGTGCCAGCAGTTACTCCAGGACAGGACAGCCCCAGCATTTT	CASSYSRTGQPQHF
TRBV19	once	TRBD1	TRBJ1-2	TGTGCCAGTAGTCCAAGGACAGGAGTCCCTGCCTATGGCTACACCTTC	CASSPRTGVPAYGYTF
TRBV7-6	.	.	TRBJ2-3	TGTGCCAGCAGCTTAGACTCTAGCACAGATACGCAGTATTTT	CASSLDSSTDTQYF
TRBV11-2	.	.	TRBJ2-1	TGTGCCAGCAGCTTAGTGGTTCGCGGGTCTTACAATGAGCAGTTCTTC	CASSLVVRGSYNEQFF
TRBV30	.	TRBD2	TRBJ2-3	TGTGCCTGGAGTGTAAGCCTAGCGGGACCCGTCACAGATACGCAGTATTTT	CAWSVSLAGPVTDTQYF
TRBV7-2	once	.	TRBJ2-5	TGTGCCAGCAGCCCAAGAGGGGGATTTGAGACCCAGTACTTC	CASSPRGGFETQYF
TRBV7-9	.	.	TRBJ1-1	TGTGCCAGCAGCCGGTCAATCCCGAACACTGAAGCTTTCTTT	CASSRSIPNTEAFF
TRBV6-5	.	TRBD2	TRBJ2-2	TGTGCCGTATCCCAGAAAGCGGGGTTCGGGGAGCTGTTTTTT	CAVSQKAGFGELFF
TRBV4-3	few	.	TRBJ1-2	TGCGCCAGCAGCCAAGGTACGGGAATTGGCTACACCTTC	CASSQGTGIGYTF